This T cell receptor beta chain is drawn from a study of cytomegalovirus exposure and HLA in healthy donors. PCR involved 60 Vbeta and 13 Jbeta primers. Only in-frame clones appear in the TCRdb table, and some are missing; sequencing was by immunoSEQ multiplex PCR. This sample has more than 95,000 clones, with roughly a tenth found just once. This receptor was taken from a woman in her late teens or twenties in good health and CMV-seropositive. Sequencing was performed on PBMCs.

CDR3: CASGLGLAGVGPDTQYF. The CDR3, as DNA: TGTGCTAGTGGTTTGGGGCTAGCGGGAGTGGGGCCAGATACGCAGTATTTT. V usage is TRBV12-5 and J usage is TRBJ2-3; the match to TRBD2 covers 10 bases. V lost 1 base and J lost 4; bases outside the gene matches: 8. The CDR3 extends over 17 amino acids. Germline V CDR1 and CDR2: LGHNT, FRNRAP. Filled out from reference TRBV12-5 and TRBJ2-3, the complete variable domain reads DARVTQTPRHKVTEMGQEVTMRCQPILGHNTVFWYRQTMMQGLELLAYFRNRAPLDDSGMPKDRFSAEMPDATLATLKIQPSEPRDSAVYFCASGLGLAGVGPDTQYFGPGTRLTVL.